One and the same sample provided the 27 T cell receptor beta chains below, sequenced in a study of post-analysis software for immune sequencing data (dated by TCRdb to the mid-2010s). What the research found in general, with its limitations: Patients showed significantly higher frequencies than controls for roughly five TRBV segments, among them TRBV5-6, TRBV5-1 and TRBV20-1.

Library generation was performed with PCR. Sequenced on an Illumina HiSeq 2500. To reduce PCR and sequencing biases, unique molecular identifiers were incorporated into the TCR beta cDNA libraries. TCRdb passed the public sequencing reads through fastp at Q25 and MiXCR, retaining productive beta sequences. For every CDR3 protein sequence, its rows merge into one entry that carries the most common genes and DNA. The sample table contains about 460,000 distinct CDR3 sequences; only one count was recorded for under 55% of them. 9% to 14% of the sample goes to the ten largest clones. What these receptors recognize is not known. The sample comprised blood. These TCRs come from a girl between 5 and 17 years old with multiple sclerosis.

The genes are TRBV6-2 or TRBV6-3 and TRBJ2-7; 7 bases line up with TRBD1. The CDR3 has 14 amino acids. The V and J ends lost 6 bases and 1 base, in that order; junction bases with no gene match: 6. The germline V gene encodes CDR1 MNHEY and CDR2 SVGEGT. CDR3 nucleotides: TGTGCCAGCAGACTCCGGGACAGATCCTACGAGCAGTACTTC. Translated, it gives CASRLRDRSYEQYF.

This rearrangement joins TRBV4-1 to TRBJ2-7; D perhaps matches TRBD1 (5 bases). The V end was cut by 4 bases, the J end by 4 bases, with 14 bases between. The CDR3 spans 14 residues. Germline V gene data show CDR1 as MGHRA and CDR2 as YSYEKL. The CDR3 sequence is CASSPPDIAYEQYF. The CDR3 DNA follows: TGCGCCAGCAGCCCTCCGGACATCGCATACGAGCAGTACTTC.

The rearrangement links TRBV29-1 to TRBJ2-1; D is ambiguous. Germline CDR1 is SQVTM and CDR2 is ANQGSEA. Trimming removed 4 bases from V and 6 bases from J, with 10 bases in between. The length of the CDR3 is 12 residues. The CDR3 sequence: CSVARALNEQFF. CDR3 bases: TGCAGCGTTGCCCGGGCCCTCAATGAGCAGTTCTTC.

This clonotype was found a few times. CDR3 amino acids: CSARVASGTAYNEQFF. The CDR3 DNA reads TGCAGTGCTAGAGTCGCTAGCGGGACCGCCTACAATGAGCAGTTCTTC. This chain links TRBV20-1 with TRBJ2-1; 9 bases are shared with TRBD2. The CDR3 is 16 residues long. V gave up 1 base and J gave up 2 bases; unmatched junction bases: 6. Germline V CDR1 and CDR2: DFQATT, SNEGSKA (reference sequence).

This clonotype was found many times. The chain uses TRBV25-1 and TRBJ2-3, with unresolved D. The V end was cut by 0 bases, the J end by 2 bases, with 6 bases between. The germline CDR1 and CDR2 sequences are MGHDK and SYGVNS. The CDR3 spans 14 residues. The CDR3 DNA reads TGTGCCAGCAGTGAATATAGTCTCACAGATACGCAGTATTTT. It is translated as CASSEYSLTDTQYF.

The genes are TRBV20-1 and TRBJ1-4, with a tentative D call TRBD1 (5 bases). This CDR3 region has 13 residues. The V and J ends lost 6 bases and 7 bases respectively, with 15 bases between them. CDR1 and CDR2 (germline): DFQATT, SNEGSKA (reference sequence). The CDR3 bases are TGCAGTGCCAAAGGGGCCGGACGTGAAAAACTGTTTTTT. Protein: CSAKGAGREKLFF.

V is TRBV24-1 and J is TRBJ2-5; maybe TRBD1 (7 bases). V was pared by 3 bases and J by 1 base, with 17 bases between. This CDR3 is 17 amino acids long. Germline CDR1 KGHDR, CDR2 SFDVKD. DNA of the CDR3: TGTGCCACCAGTGATATCATGGACCAGGGGGGCCAAGAGACCCAGTACTTC. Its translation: CATSDIMDQGGQETQYF.

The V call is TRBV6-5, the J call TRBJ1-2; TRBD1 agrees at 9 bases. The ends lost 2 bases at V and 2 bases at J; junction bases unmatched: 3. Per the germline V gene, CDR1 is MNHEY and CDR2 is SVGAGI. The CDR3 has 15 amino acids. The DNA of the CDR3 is TGTGCCAGCAGTTACAAGGGACAGGGAAACTATGGCTACACCTTC. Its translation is CASSYKGQGNYGYTF.

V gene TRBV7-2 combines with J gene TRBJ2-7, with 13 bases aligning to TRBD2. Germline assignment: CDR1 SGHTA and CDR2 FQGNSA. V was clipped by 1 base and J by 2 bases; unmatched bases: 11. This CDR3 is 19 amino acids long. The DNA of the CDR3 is TGTGCCAGCAGCTTAGAGGTTTGGACTAGCGGGAGAGCAGCCTACGAGCAGTACTTC. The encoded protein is CASSLEVWTSGRAAYEQYF.

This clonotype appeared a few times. This CDR3 reads CSASTIQGATYEQYF. The CDR3 bases are TGCAGTGCTAGCACAATTCAGGGAGCCACCTACGAGCAGTACTTC. The V and J genes are TRBV20-1 and TRBJ2-7, with D possibly being TRBD1 or TRBD2 (5 bases each). The CDR3 spans 15 residues. Trimming took off 3 bases at V and 2 bases at J, with 17 bases between the two ends. Looked up from germline, CDR1 is DFQATT and CDR2 is SNEGSKA (reference sequence).

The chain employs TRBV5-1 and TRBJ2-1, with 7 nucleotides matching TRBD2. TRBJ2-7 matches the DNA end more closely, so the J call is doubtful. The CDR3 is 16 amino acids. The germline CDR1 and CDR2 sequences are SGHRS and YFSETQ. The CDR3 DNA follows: TGCGCCAGCAGCTCTAGGGAAGGGAGGGAATACAATGAGCAGTACTTC. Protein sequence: CASSSREGREYNEQYF.

The CDR3 DNA reads TGCAGCGTTGGGAGAAGCACTAGCGGGGGGTCCTACGAGCAGTACTTC. Translation: CSVGRSTSGGSYEQYF. The V call is TRBV29-1, the J call TRBJ2-7; 12 bases align to TRBD2. Germline CDR1 and CDR2: SQVTM and ANQGSEA. The length of the CDR3 is 16 residues. V was clipped by 4 bases and J by 1 base; unmatched bases: 8.

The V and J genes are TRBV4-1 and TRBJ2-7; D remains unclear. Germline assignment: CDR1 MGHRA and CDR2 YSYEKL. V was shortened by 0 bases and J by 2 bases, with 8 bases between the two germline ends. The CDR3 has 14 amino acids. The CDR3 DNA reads TGCGCCAGCAGCCAAGATCTCGGCCCCTACGAGCAGTACTTC. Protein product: CASSQDLGPYEQYF.

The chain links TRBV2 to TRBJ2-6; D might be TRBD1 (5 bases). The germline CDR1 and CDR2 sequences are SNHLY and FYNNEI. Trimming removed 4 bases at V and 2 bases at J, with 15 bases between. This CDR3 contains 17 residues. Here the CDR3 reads CASSVDRMVTGANVLTF. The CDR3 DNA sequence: TGTGCCAGCAGTGTCGACAGAATGGTTACTGGGGCCAACGTCCTGACTTTC.

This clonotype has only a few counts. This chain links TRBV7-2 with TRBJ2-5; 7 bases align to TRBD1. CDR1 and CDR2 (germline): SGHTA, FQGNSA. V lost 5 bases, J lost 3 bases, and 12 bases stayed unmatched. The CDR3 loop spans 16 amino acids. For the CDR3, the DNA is TGTGCCAGCAGCCCCCGACAGGGCGCGGGTAAAGAGACCCAGTACTTC. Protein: CASSPRQGAGKETQYF. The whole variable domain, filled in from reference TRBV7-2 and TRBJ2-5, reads GAGVSQSPSNKVTEKGKDVELRCDPISGHTALYWYRQSLGQGLEFLIYFQGNSAPDKSGLPSDRFSAERTGGSVSTLTIQRTQQEDSAVYLCASSPRQGAGKETQYFGPGTRLLVL.

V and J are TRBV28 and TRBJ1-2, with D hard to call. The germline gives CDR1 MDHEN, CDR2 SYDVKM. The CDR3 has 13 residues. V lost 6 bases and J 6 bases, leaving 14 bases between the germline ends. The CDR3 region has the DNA TGTGCCAGCAGCCTTGAGGAGTTCCATGGCTACACCTTC. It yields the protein CASSLEEFHGYTF.

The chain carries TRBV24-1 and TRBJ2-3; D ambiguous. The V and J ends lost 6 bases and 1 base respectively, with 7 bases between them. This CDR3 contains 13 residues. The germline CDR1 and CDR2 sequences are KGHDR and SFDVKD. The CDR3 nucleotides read TGTGCCACCAGTACATATGGCACAGATACGCAGTATTTT. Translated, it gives CATSTYGTDTQYF.

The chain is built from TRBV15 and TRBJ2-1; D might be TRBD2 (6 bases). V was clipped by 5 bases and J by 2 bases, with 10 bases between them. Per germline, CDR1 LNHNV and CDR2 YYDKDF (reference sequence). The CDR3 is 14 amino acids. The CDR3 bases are TGTGCCACCAGCGGGACGGGGGCCTACAATGAGCAGTTCTTC. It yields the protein CATSGTGAYNEQFF.

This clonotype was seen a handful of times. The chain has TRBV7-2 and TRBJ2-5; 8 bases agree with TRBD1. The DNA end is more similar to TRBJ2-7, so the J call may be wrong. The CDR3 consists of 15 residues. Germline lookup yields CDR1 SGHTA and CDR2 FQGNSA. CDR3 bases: TGTGCCAGCAGCTTAGCGCATACAGGGGGGTACGAGCAGTACTTC. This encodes CASSLAHTGGYEQYF.

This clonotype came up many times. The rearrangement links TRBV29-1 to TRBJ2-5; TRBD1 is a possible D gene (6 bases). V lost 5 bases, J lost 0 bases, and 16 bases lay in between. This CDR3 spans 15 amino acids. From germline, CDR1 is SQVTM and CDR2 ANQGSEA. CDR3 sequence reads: CSVRFAGDNQETQYF. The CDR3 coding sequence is TGCAGCGTTCGTTTTGCTGGGGACAACCAAGAGACCCAGTACTTC.

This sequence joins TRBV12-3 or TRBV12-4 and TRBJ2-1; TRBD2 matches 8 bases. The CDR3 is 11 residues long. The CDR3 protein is CGTSLYNEQFF. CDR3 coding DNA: TGTGGGACTAGCCTTTACAATGAGCAGTTCTTC.

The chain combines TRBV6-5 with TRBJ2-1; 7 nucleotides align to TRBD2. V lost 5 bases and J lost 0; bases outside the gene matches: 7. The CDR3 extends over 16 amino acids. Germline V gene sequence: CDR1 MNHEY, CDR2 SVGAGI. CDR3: CASSRLALSSYNEQFF. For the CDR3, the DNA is TGTGCCAGCAGTCGACTAGCTTTAAGCTCCTACAATGAGCAGTTCTTC.

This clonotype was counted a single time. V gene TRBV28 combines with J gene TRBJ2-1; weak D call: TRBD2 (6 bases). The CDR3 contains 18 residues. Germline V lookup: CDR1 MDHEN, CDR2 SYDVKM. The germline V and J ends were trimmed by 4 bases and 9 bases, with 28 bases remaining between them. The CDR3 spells CASSSADGDVLGSGEQFF. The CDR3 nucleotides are TGTGCCAGCAGTTCAGCGGACGGGGATGTCCTCGGGAGTGGTGAGCAGTTCTTC.

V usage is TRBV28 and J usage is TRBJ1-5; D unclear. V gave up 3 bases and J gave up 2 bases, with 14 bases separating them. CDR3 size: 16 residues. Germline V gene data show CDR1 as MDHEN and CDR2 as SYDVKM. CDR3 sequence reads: CASSFLLRRGNQPQHF. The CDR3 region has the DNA TGTGCCAGCAGTTTCTTGCTCCGACGGGGCAATCAGCCCCAGCATTTT.

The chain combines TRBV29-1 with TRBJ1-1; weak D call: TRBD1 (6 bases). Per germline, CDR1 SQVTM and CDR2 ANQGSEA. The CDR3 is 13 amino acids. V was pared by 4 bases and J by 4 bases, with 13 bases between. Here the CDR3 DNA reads TGCAGCGTTGTTGAGGGGGGGGGCACTGAAGCTTTCTTT. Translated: CSVVEGGGTEAFF.

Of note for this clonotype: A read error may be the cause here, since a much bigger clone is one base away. The CDR3 loop is CASSLAYNEEFF. The CDR3 DNA is TGTGCCAGCAGTTTAGCCTACAATGAGGAGTTCTTC. The V call is TRBV27, the J call TRBJ2-1; D gene unclear. This CDR3 is built from 12 residues. Germline CDR1 reads MNHEY; CDR2 reads SMNVEV (reference sequence).

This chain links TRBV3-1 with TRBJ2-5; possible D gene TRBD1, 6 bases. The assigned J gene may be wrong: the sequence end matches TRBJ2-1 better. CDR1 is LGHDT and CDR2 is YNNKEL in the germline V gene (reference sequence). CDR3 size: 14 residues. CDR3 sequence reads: CASSPYHREETQFF. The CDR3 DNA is TGTGCCAGCAGCCCCTACCACAGGGAAGAGACCCAGTTCTTC.